This T cell receptor beta chain derives from a study of cytomegalovirus exposure and HLA in healthy donors. Study-level findings and limits: It was reportedly the case that the classifier diagnosed cytomegalovirus status with high specificity and sensitivity. Trimming of TCR beta V- and J-genes showed a link, identified in a later analysis, to a missense DCLRE1C variant. Segments of the TCR beta V type were, in most cases, productive about 90% or about 30% of the time in an earlier analysis.

Primers: 60 Vbeta forward and 13 Jbeta reverse. Original processing notes: There were tens of millions of unique TCR beta chains by a later count, and approximately 10 million of them were shared. Measured with immunoSEQ multiplex PCR; TCRdb has only the in-frame clones, and not every one. Clone size and V and J calls were adopted from that table, with D and trimming inferred from the DNA. The sample contains about 100,000 clones, 60% to 70% of which appear only once. The V and J ends lost 4 bases and 2 bases respectively, with 14 bases between them. This CDR3 is 15 amino acids long. In germline, CDR1 is SNHLY, CDR2 FYNNEI. Notes on this clone: No antigen is known for it.

The rearrangement links TRBV2 to TRBJ1-2; D perhaps matches TRBD1 (5 bases). The sample consisted of PBMCs. The sequence came from a man aged 30 to 39 in good health and CMV-seropositive. The CDR3 DNA sequence: TGTGCCAGCAGTGGGGGGACTGACTGGAACTATGGCTACACCTTC. Its protein product is CASSGGTDWNYGYTF.